These T cell receptor beta chains were read from a single sample in a study of T cell clonotyping in hematopoietic cell transplantation. TCRdb's table, derived via immunoSEQ multiplex PCR, lists solely in-frame clones and lacks some. The sample lists roughly 10,000 clones, around four fifths occurring once. Sample: PBMCs, taken 30 days after allogeneic stem cell transplant. The source of these receptors is a female patient in her 40s who had an allogeneic stem cell transplant from a related donor, so T cells may come from the graft donor. Some clones in this sample may be carry-over from other donors' samples. Both conserved end residues are part of each CDR3. Each record gives: J gene, V gene, clone size, D gene, CDR3 protein, CDR3 DNA. D genes are given only for firm matches. Expanded clones get a size class; other rows say once, few or many, or leave the size out.

>TRBJ1-2|TRBV11-1|medium-sized|TRBD1
CASSSHRGEGYTF
TGTGCCAGCAGCTCGCACAGGGGAGAAGGCTACACCTTC
>TRBJ2-3|TRBV6-4|once|TRBD2
CASSDLTSGSTDTQYF
TGTGCCAGCAGTGACTTGACTAGCGGAAGCACAGATACGCAGTATTTT
>TRBJ2-7|TRBV30|once|.
CAWSVKPGLQPPYEQYF
TGTGCCTGGAGTGTAAAGCCGGGACTCCAACCTCCCTACGAGCAGTACTTC
>TRBJ2-7|TRBV10-3|.|TRBD1
CAISGINRDSAYEQYF
TGTGCCATCAGTGGAATAAACCGGGACAGTGCCTACGAGCAGTACTTC
>TRBJ2-1|TRBV6-5|.|.
CASSLTRLGEQFF
TGTGCCAGCAGTTTGACTCGGTTGGGCGAGCAGTTCTTC
>TRBJ2-2|TRBV28|.|.
CASISPTGLTGELFF
TGTGCCAGCATCTCGCCAACGGGATTGACCGGGGAGCTGTTTTTT
>TRBJ1-1|TRBV6-4|few|.
CASSFGGTEAFF
TGTGCCAGCAGTTTTGGGGGGACTGAAGCTTTCTTT
>TRBJ1-2|TRBV2|.|.
CASSKSTAPWGYTF
TGTGCCAGCAGCAAATCGACGGCCCCTTGGGGCTACACCTTC
>TRBJ2-1|TRBV5-4|.|TRBD2
CASSPPGLEALSHNEQFF
TGTGCCAGCAGCCCCCCGGGACTAGAGGCATTGTCCCACAATGAGCAGTTCTTC
>TRBJ1-1|TRBV12-5|.|TRBD1
CASGDRQAFF
TGTGCTAGCGGGGACAGGCAAGCTTTCTTT
>TRBJ2-2|TRBV6-5|.|.
CASSYLTTFDTGELFF
TGTGCCAGCAGCTACCTTACAACTTTCGACACCGGGGAGCTGTTTTTT
>TRBJ2-7|TRBV5-1|.|.
CASSLGGVWYEQYF
TGCGCCAGCAGCTTGGGGGGGGTGTGGTACGAGCAGTACTTC
>TRBJ2-7|TRBV7-6|.|.
CASSPGLNYEQYF
TGTGCCAGCAGCCCGGGACTTAACTACGAGCAGTACTTC
>TRBJ2-7|TRBV4-1|.|TRBD2
CASSQGWEGVGEQYF
TGCGCCAGCAGCCAGGGCTGGGAGGGAGTCGGCGAGCAGTACTTC
>TRBJ1-1|TRBV9|few|.
CASSYSVMNTEAFF
TGTGCCAGCAGCTATTCGGTTATGAACACTGAAGCTTTCTTT
>TRBJ1-1|TRBV5-1|once|.
CASSLGTNTEAFF
TGCGCCAGCAGCTTGGGTACGAACACTGAAGCTTTCTTT
>TRBJ2-7|TRBV6-1|.|TRBD1
CATPGQGAYEQYF
TGTGCCACACCAGGACAGGGGGCTTACGAGCAGTACTTC
>TRBJ2-3|TRBV5-1|.|.
CASRSTDTQYF
TGCGCCAGCAGGTCGACAGATACGCAGTATTTT
>TRBJ2-7|TRBV10-1|.|TRBD2
CASSDQGLAGEYEQYF
TGCGCCAGCAGTGACCAGGGACTAGCGGGTGAATACGAGCAGTACTTC
>TRBJ2-1|TRBV2|.|.
CASIEGPQAQFF
TGTGCCAGCATAGAGGGCCCGCAGGCCCAGTTCTTC
>TRBJ1-1|TRBV18|.|.
CASRGGFMNTEAFF
TGTGCCAGCCGAGGGGGTTTTATGAACACTGAAGCTTTCTTT
>TRBJ2-7|TRBV10-3|once|.
CAISARRYEQYF
TGTGCCATCAGTGCCCGACGCTACGAGCAGTACTTC
>TRBJ2-7|TRBV15|once|TRBD1
CATSRGQGAREQYF
TGTGCCACCAGCAGGGGACAGGGGGCGCGAGAGCAGTACTTC
>TRBJ2-3|TRBV11-2|.|TRBD1
CASSLGQGNTDTQYF
TGTGCCAGCAGCTTAGGACAGGGTAACACAGATACGCAGTATTTT
>TRBJ2-5|TRBV27|.|TRBD2
CASSLASGSTETQYF
TGTGCCAGCAGTTTGGCTAGCGGGAGCACAGAGACCCAGTACTTC
>TRBJ1-2|TRBV2|.|.
CASSREQGTESRYTF
TGTGCCAGCAGTCGAGAGCAGGGGACGGAGAGCCGCTACACCTTC
>TRBJ1-1|TRBV5-6|.|.
CASSLGETYGEAFF
TGTGCCAGCAGCTTGGGGGAGACCTATGGTGAAGCTTTCTTT
>TRBJ1-2|TRBV7-9|.|.
CASSLAARIVDGYTF
TGTGCCAGCAGCTTAGCGGCCAGGATCGTAGATGGCTACACCTTC
>TRBJ1-3|TRBV7-8|.|.
CASTPFGGVSSGNTIYF
TGTGCCAGCACCCCTTTCGGGGGGGTGTCCTCTGGAAACACCATATATTTT
>TRBJ2-3|TRBV6-4|few|.
CASGPTSTDTQYF
TGTGCCAGCGGCCCGACTAGCACAGATACGCAGTATTTT
>TRBJ2-7|TRBV21-1|.|.
CARALSGRRKDEQYF
TGTGCCAGGGCCCTTAGCGGGAGGAGGAAGGACGAGCAGTACTTC
>TRBJ1-1|TRBV28|.|.
CASSLLVPNTEAFF
TGTGCCAGCAGTCTACTGGTCCCGAACACTGAAGCTTTCTTT
>TRBJ1-2|TRBV14|.|.
CASSGGWTGGYTF
TGTGCCAGCAGCGGGGGATGGACCGGTGGCTACACCTTC
>TRBJ2-4|TRBV5-6|.|TRBD2
CASTTGTSGSSGIQYF
TGTGCCAGCACCACCGGGACTAGCGGGAGTAGCGGCATTCAGTACTTC
>TRBJ2-2|TRBV7-9|.|TRBD1
CASSPGTGIAGELFF
TGTGCCAGCAGCCCCGGGACAGGGATAGCCGGGGAGCTGTTTTTT
>TRBJ2-5|TRBV9|.|.
CASNLRGRGVETQYF
TGTGCCAGCAACCTAAGGGGTAGGGGGGTAGAGACCCAGTACTTC
>TRBJ2-1|TRBV4-3|.|.
CASSSRLTYDSYNEQFF
TGCGCCAGCAGCTCCCGTCTCACATATGACTCCTACAATGAGCAGTTCTTC
>TRBJ2-1|TRBV7-2|.|TRBD2
CASSPSGVGGLNEQFF
TGTGCCAGCAGCCCATCGGGGGTGGGAGGGCTTAATGAGCAGTTCTTC
>TRBJ2-1|TRBV30|.|.
CAWSLLFREQFF
TGTGCCTGGAGTCTACTTTTTAGGGAGCAGTTCTTC
>TRBJ1-6|TRBV25-1|.|TRBD1
CASSGPGTGILSLHF
TGTGCCAGCAGTGGACCCGGGACAGGGATATTATCCCTCCACTTT
>TRBJ2-7|TRBV4-3|.|.
CASSQETGLYFFEQYF
TGCGCCAGCAGCCAGGAGACGGGACTCTATTTCTTTGAGCAGTACTTC
>TRBJ1-5|TRBV19|.|.
CASNSFRGGYQPQHF
TGTGCCAGCAACTCATTTAGGGGTGGCTATCAGCCCCAGCATTTT
>TRBJ2-5|TRBV25-1|.|.
CASSGFGQETQYF
TGTGCCAGCAGTGGGTTCGGCCAAGAGACCCAGTACTTC
>TRBJ1-3|TRBV6-6|.|.
CASSYGTTGNTIYF
TGTGCCAGCAGTTACGGGACCACTGGAAACACCATATATTTT
>TRBJ1-5|TRBV7-6|.|TRBD1
CASSAGQGVGNQPQHF
TGTGCCAGCAGCGCCGGGCAGGGGGTTGGCAATCAGCCCCAGCATTTT
>TRBJ2-3|TRBV7-6|.|TRBD2
CASSMVPTSGRDLRGTDTQYF
TGTGCCAGCAGCATGGTCCCGACTAGCGGGAGAGATTTGCGTGGCACAGATACGCAGTATTTT
>TRBJ1-4|TRBV5-1|.|.
CASSEGQSNEKLFF
TGCGCCAGCAGCGAGGGGCAGTCTAATGAAAAACTGTTTTTT